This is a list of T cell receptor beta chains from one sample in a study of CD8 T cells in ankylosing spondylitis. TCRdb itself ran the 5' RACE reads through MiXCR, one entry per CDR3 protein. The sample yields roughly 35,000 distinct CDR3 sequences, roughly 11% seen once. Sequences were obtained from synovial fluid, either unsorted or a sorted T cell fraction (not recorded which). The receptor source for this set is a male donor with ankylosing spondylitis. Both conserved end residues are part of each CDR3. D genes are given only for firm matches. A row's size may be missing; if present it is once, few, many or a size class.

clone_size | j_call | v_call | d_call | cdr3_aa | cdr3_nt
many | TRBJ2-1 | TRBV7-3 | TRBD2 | CASSPKGLRGRNEQFF | TGTGCCAGCAGCCCTAAGGGCCTGCGGGGGAGGAATGAGCAGTTCTTC
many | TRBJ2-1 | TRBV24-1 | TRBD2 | CATGTSRTYNEQFF | TGTGCCACCGGGACTAGTAGGACCTACAATGAGCAGTTCTTC
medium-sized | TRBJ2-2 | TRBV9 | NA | CASSVGGVVTGELFF | TGTGCCAGCAGCGTAGGGGGAGTGGTCACCGGGGAGCTGTTTTTT
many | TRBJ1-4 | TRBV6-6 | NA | CASSAPSREKLFF | TGTGCCAGCAGCGCTCCCTCCAGGGAAAAACTGTTTTTT
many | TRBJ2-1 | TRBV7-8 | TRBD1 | CASHGQGPYNEQFF | TGTGCCAGCCATGGACAGGGGCCCTACAATGAGCAGTTCTTC
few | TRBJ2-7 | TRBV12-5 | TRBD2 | CASGLVSGGVLSYEQYF | TGTGCTAGTGGTTTGGTGTCGGGGGGAGTCCTCTCCTACGAGCAGTACTTC
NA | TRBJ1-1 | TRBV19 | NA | CASSIKAGTEAFF | TGTGCCAGTAGTATCAAGGCTGGGACTGAAGCTTTCTTT
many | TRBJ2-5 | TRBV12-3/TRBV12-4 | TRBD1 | CASSFGRGRETQYF | TGTGCCAGCAGTTTCGGCAGGGGGCGAGAGACCCAGTACTTC
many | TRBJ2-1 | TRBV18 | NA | CASSPPIAGQGEQFF | TGTGCCAGCTCACCACCTATCGCAGGGCAAGGTGAGCAGTTCTTC
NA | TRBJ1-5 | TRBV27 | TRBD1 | CASSLSGQAGNQPQHF | TGTGCCAGCAGTTTATCGGGACAGGCCGGCAATCAGCCCCAGCATTTT
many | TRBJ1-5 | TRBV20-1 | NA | CSARDSQEASNQPQHF | TGCAGTGCTAGAGATTCCCAGGAGGCAAGTAATCAGCCCCAGCATTTT
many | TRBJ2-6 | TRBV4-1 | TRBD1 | CASSQRPSGTGVSGANVLTF | TGCGCCAGCAGCCAGAGGCCCTCTGGGACAGGGGTTTCTGGGGCCAACGTCCTGACTTTC
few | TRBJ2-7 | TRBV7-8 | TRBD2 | CASSLGLSSGRSSYEQYF | TGTGCCAGCAGCTTAGGGTTGTCTAGCGGGAGGTCCTCCTACGAGCAGTACTTC
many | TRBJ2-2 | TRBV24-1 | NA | CATSGSTTGELFF | TGTGCCACCAGTGGAAGCACGACCGGGGAGCTGTTTTTT
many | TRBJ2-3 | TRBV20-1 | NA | CSASKVSEGDKHPDTQYF | TGCAGTGCTAGTAAGGTATCGGAGGGAGACAAGCACCCAGATACGCAGTATTTT
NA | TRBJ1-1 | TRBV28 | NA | CASSWNTEAFF | TGTGCCAGCAGTTGGAACACTGAAGCTTTCTTT
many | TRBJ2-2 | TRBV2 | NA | CASGAWQTGELFF | TGTGCCAGCGGAGCATGGCAGACCGGGGAGCTGTTTTTT
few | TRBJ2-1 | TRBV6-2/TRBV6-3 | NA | CASSYYPSIRNEQFF | TGTGCCAGCAGTTATTATCCGTCTATCCGCAATGAGCAGTTCTTC
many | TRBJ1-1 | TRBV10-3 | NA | CAISEPGTEAFF | TGTGCCATCAGTGAGCCGGGTACTGAAGCTTTCTTT
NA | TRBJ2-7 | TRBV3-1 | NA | CASSQVRSASEQYF | TGTGCCAGCAGCCAAGTTCGTTCGGCCTCCGAGCAGTACTTC
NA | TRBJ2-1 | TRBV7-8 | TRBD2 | CASSSRSLTSGSYNEQFF | TGTGCCAGCAGCTCCCGTTCGCTGACTAGCGGCTCCTACAATGAGCAGTTCTTC
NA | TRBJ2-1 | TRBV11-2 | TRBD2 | CASSLDLVAGERGEQFF | TGTGCCAGCAGCTTAGATCTTGTAGCGGGAGAAAGGGGTGAGCAGTTCTTC